This TCR beta chain was recorded in a study of regulatory T cells in long-lasting Graves disease. Time point: newly diagnosed GD, antithyroid drugs for less than 3 months. PBMC-derived RNA was used for the TCR library. Sequencing libraries for TCR beta were prepared with iRepertoire HTBI primers and Arm-PCR of CDR3 regions. Each CDR3 protein gets one entry after TCRdb re-called the multiplex PCR reads with MiXCR. The table records about 360,000 distinct CDR3 sequences, about 17% of them present only once. This clonotype was found a few times. The CDR3 has 13 residues. Germline V gives CDR1 MNHEY, CDR2 SMNVEV (reference sequence). Trimming stripped 6 bases from V and 8 bases from J, with 16 bases between. These records were also assigned to another study, of T cells in Graves' hyperthyroidism and ophthalmopathy.

The V call is TRBV27, the J call TRBJ1-2, with D tentatively TRBD1 (5 bases). This receptor was obtained from a woman aged 18-30 years with Graves disease. Sequenced material: peripheral blood mononuclear cells (PBMCs), taken at new diagnosis, from a patient treated with antithyroid drugs. This CDR3 reads CASSTGGTRGYTF. Here the CDR3 DNA reads TGTGCCAGCAGCACCGGGGGGACCCGGGGCTACACCTTC.